This T cell receptor (beta chain) was recovered during a study of T-cell memory formation after mild COVID-19. Overall study results and limits: Pre-infection memory harbored some responding clones, suggesting cross-reactive memory joined. Clones that contracted from day 15 to 85 were balanced CD4/CD8, while later expanders leaned CD4+. Of the contracting clones, CD4+ ones lay mainly in CM and EM, and CD8+ ones in EMRA. Whether second-wave clones peaking at day 37 were SARS-CoV-2 specific went unconfirmed.

Using its own MiXCR run on the 5' RACE reads, TCRdb lists one record per CDR3 protein. The sample lists roughly 250,000 distinct CDR3 sequences, over 15% occurring once. In germline, CDR1 is MNHEY, CDR2 SVGEGT. Trimming shortened V by 3 bases and J by 2 bases, and 17 bases separated the two germline ends. CDR3 length: 17 amino acids. As concerns this clonotype: Its antigen remains unidentified.

The origin of this receptor is a man aged 18 to 35 who had mild COVID-19 (a few samples of this study predate the infection). Cell type and time point are not known. Sequenced input: PBMCs or a T cell subset sorted from them (not recorded which). The chain is built from TRBV6-2 or TRBV6-3 and TRBJ1-5; unclear D gene. CDR3 in DNA: TGTGCCAGCAGTTATGGACTGGTCGCAAATGGCAATCAGCCCCAGCATTTT. Translation: CASSYGLVANGNQPQHF.